This is a list of T cell receptor beta chains from one sample in a study of cytomegalovirus exposure and HLA in healthy donors. TCRdb's copy holds only in-frame clones and misses some; the assay was immunoSEQ multiplex PCR. The sample includes around 130,000 clones, roughly 83% of them seen just once. The material sequenced was PBMCs. Receptors originate from a girl aged 2-10 years in good health and CMV-seronegative. CDR3s include the opening cysteine and the closing phenylalanine or tryptophan. Fields, in order: clone size, J gene, V gene, CDR3 protein. A clone size is listed for some rows: how often the clone was seen (once, few, many), or a class if it is expanded.

size: NA; J: TRBJ1-4; V: TRBV4-1; CDR3: CASSHPREKLFF
size: NA; J: TRBJ2-2; V: TRBV25-1; CDR3: CASSDFPGQGNTGELFF
size: NA; J: TRBJ1-1; V: TRBV18; CDR3: CASSPPGSTEAFF
size: NA; J: TRBJ2-7; V: TRBV6-5; CDR3: CASSYSSTQPTYEQYF
size: NA; J: TRBJ2-7; V: TRBV13; CDR3: CASSLGQGIYEQYF
size: NA; J: TRBJ2-3; V: TRBV7-2; CDR3: CASSPRGTANTQYF
size: few; J: TRBJ1-6; V: TRBV4-1; CDR3: CASSLKGVVSPLHF
size: NA; J: TRBJ1-1; V: TRBV30; CDR3: CAWRNRGGNTEAFF
size: once; J: TRBJ2-7; V: TRBV4-3; CDR3: CASSQQMGGSEQYF
size: NA; J: TRBJ2-7; V: TRBV4-1; CDR3: CASSQDVLQGHDEQYF
size: NA; J: TRBJ2-5; V: TRBV4-1; CDR3: CASSQALLAGGVETQYF
size: NA; J: TRBJ1-1; V: TRBV4-1; CDR3: CASSQEGSLNTEAFF
size: NA; J: TRBJ2-3; V: TRBV6-4; CDR3: CASSPGGTTDTQYF
size: NA; J: TRBJ1-6; V: TRBV4-3; CDR3: CASSLNRLRAPLHF
size: NA; J: TRBJ1-2; V: TRBV9; CDR3: CASSANRDRGRRNYGYTF
size: NA; J: TRBJ2-5; V: TRBV7-2; CDR3: CASSLSGLETQYF
size: NA; J: TRBJ2-3; V: TRBV4-2; CDR3: CASSQLQRSTDTQYF
size: NA; J: TRBJ1-1; V: TRBV6-1; CDR3: CASSSNRVTEAFF
size: NA; J: TRBJ2-7; V: TRBV4-1; CDR3: CASSGQGEEQYF
size: NA; J: TRBJ2-5; V: TRBV30; CDR3: CAWSVTGGETQYF
size: NA; J: TRBJ2-4; V: TRBV29-1; CDR3: CSVGMGVGKNIQYF
size: NA; J: TRBJ1-2; V: TRBV29-1; CDR3: CSVGLGQGAYGYTF
size: NA; J: TRBJ1-5; V: TRBV7-9; CDR3: CASSLSPDRFGNQPQHF
size: NA; J: TRBJ2-7; V: TRBV7-9; CDR3: CASSSRGAYEQYF
size: NA; J: TRBJ2-7; V: TRBV5-1; CDR3: CASSLSGKFHEQYF
size: NA; J: TRBJ2-3; V: TRBV4-2; CDR3: CASSQSSRNTDTQYF
size: NA; J: TRBJ2-1; V: TRBV21-1; CDR3: CASSSPRTSGGRCNEQFF
size: NA; J: TRBJ1-2; V: TRBV30; CDR3: CAWSRDSVNYGYTF
size: NA; J: TRBJ2-5; V: TRBV30; CDR3: CAWDTSGGVETQYF
size: NA; J: TRBJ2-7; V: TRBV30; CDR3: CAWSPGPGIYEQYF
size: NA; J: TRBJ1-2; V: TRBV5-5; CDR3: CASSSADREYYGYTF
size: NA; J: TRBJ2-3; V: TRBV4-2; CDR3: CASSQEEGGGGARDTQYF
size: NA; J: TRBJ2-2; V: TRBV12-5; CDR3: CASGRGQGDTGELFF
size: NA; J: TRBJ1-1; V: TRBV4-1; CDR3: CASSQPLRTGTAEKAFF
size: NA; J: TRBJ2-3; V: TRBV6-6; CDR3: CASRHSGGVTDTQYF
size: few; J: TRBJ1-1; V: TRBV2; CDR3: CASSYLWPEAFF
size: NA; J: TRBJ2-1; V: TRBV18; CDR3: CASSAFAQLASVHEQFF
size: NA; J: TRBJ2-7; V: TRBV11-2; CDR3: CASSSTSVAYEQYF
size: NA; J: TRBJ2-3; V: TRBV6-1; CDR3: CASSGPGGPSTDTQYF
size: once; J: TRBJ1-5; V: TRBV19; CDR3: CASSRSRTGGINQPQHF
size: NA; J: TRBJ2-7; V: TRBV27; CDR3: CASSSLTSGSSYEQYF
size: few; J: TRBJ1-2; V: TRBV19; CDR3: CASGKNYGYTF
size: NA; J: TRBJ2-7; V: TRBV11-2; CDR3: CASMGREWYEQYF
size: NA; J: TRBJ1-2; V: TRBV6-5; CDR3: CASSYSSGAGGYGYTF
size: NA; J: TRBJ2-5; V: TRBV7-3; CDR3: CASSLTRGETQYF
size: NA; J: TRBJ1-1; V: TRBV7-6; CDR3: CASSDRAGTEAFF
size: NA; J: TRBJ2-5; V: TRBV18; CDR3: CASSTTGGGQETQYF
size: NA; J: TRBJ2-3; V: TRBV6-5; CDR3: CASSPVLLADTQYF
size: NA; J: TRBJ1-1; V: TRBV30; CDR3: CAWRHRDRNTEAFF
size: NA; J: TRBJ1-1; V: TRBV14; CDR3: CASSQELQLEAFF
size: NA; J: TRBJ1-5; V: TRBV6-1; CDR3: CASRDSINQPQHF
size: NA; J: TRBJ1-5; V: TRBV19; CDR3: CASNRNGNQPQHF
size: NA; J: TRBJ2-1; V: TRBV11-2; CDR3: CASSSVAAYYNEQFF
size: NA; J: TRBJ2-1; V: TRBV7-6; CDR3: CASSLLADSYNEQFF
size: NA; J: TRBJ1-1; V: TRBV6-6; CDR3: CASSYSLEAFF
size: NA; J: TRBJ2-3; V: TRBV5-1; CDR3: CASSFGSRGGLTDTQYF
size: NA; J: TRBJ2-3; V: TRBV7-6; CDR3: CASSLAISIGGGDTQYF
size: few; J: TRBJ1-2; V: TRBV7-2; CDR3: CASSLGWEGGYTF
size: NA; J: TRBJ2-7; V: TRBV29-1; CDR3: CSVEEESSYEQYF
size: NA; J: TRBJ1-1; V: TRBV5-4; CDR3: CASSWGNQGTEAFF